Below are 25 T cell receptor beta chains sequenced from a single sample in a study of blood T cell repertoires in COVID-19 (dated by TCRdb to about 2020). Receptors were amplified or captured by the immunoSEQ multiplex PCR assay. The table comes from immuneACCESS by way of TCRdb, which keeps in-frame sequences with V and J called. Part of the clones is missing from these tables; in studies checked, under half for an unresolved V gene and the rest for unknown reasons. The sample profile shows about 75,000 clones; about 88% of them were found once. The ten largest clonotypes hold 15% to 20% of the sample. The material sequenced was peripheral blood. The origin of the receptors is a human donor in a cohort sampled during active COVID-19.

J is TRBJ1-1 and V is TRBV5-4; no reliable D call. The V gene's germline CDR1 is SGHNT and CDR2 YYREEE (reference sequence). V lost 4 bases, J lost 1 base, and 8 bases lay in between. This CDR3 contains 13 residues. In DNA, the CDR3 is TGTGCCAGCAGCCAGCGAAGGAACACTGAAGCTTTCTTT. Protein sequence: CASSQRRNTEAFF.

The chain couples TRBV19 to TRBJ2-3, with D unclear. The CDR3 runs 15 residues. Germline values: CDR1 LNHDA, CDR2 SQIVND (reference sequence). With 0 bases removed from V and 2 bases from J, the gap between germline ends came to 9 bases. The CDR3 bases are TGTGCCAGTAGTATAGAAAGCCTAACCACAGATACGCAGTATTTT. Translated: CASSIESLTTDTQYF.

V is TRBV30 and J is TRBJ1-2, with a possible D match to TRBD1 (6 bases). CDR1 is GTSNPN, CDR2 SVGIG, per germline (reference sequence). Trimming removed 1 base at V and 3 bases at J, with 12 bases between. The CDR3 is made up of 14 amino acids. DNA for the CDR3: TGTGCCTGGAGTGGGGGGACAAGTTACTATGGCTACACCTTC. Amino acids: CAWSGGTSYYGYTF.

This clone was observed once. The rearrangement uses TRBV7-9 and TRBJ2-1; 7 nucleotides align to TRBD1. V lost 5 bases to trimming and J lost 3 bases; unmatched junction nucleotides: 10. CDR1 and CDR2 (germline): SEHNR, FQNEAQ (reference sequence). The length of the CDR3 is 16 residues. The chain's CDR3 is CASSPGSQGLYNEQFF. The CDR3 DNA reads TGTGCCAGCAGCCCAGGGTCACAGGGGCTCTACAATGAGCAGTTCTTC.

This chain links TRBV6-2 or TRBV6-3 with TRBJ2-5, with TRBD2 matching over 9 bases. V lost 5 bases, J lost 5 bases, and 9 bases stayed unmatched. CDR1 and CDR2 (germline): MNHEY, SVGEGT. The CDR3 spans 15 residues. The CDR3: CASSRPGGGVETQYF. DNA for the CDR3: TGTGCCAGCAGTCGACCGGGCGGGGGGGTGGAGACCCAGTACTTC.

This chain joins TRBV7-9 and TRBJ1-1, with TRBD1 as a possible D gene (6 bases). V was clipped by 3 bases and J by 7 bases, with 12 bases between them. This CDR3 spans 13 amino acids. Germline assignment: CDR1 SEHNR and CDR2 FQNEAQ (reference sequence). As DNA, the CDR3 is TGTGCCAGCAGCTTGGGGGCAGGCGATGAAGCTTTCTTT. Its protein product is CASSLGAGDEAFF. The whole variable domain, filled in from reference TRBV7-9 and TRBJ1-1, reads DTGVSQNPRHKITKRGQNVTFRCDPISEHNRLYWYRQTLGQGPEFLTYFQNEAQLEKSRLLSDRFSAERPKGSFSTLEIQRTEQGDSAMYLCASSLGAGDEAFFGQGTRLTVV.

The V call is TRBV7-2, the J call TRBJ1-5, with a weak D call TRBD1 (5 bases). Looked up from germline, CDR1 is SGHTA and CDR2 is FQGNSA. The V and J ends lost 5 bases and 1 base respectively, with 9 bases between them. CDR3 size: 14 residues. The CDR3 DNA reads as TGTGCCAGCAGCGCCAGACAGAGCAATCAGCCCCAGCATTTT. It encodes CASSARQSNQPQHF.

The gene calls are TRBV13 and TRBJ1-2, with 11 positions matching TRBD1. CDR3 length: 17 residues. The trim removed 0 bases at V and 5 bases at J, leaving 8 bases unmatched. Germline CDR1 PRHDT, CDR2 FYEKMQ (reference sequence). The DNA for the CDR3 is TGTGCCAGCAGCTTAGGGGGACAGGGGGACTACGGATATGGCTACACCTTC. Its translation: CASSLGGQGDYGYGYTF.

This clone has a single count. The gene calls are TRBV14 and TRBJ2-7, with D unclear. With 4 bases removed from V and 0 bases from J, the gap between germline ends came to 13 bases. Germline-derived CDR1 and CDR2 are SGHDN and FVKESK. This CDR3 comprises 15 residues. CDR3 DNA sequence: TGTGCCAGCAGCCCCAGTTGGGCCCTCTCCTACGAGCAGTACTTC. This encodes CASSPSWALSYEQYF.

The chain employs TRBV9 and TRBJ2-5; TRBD1 might be the D (5 bases). The CDR3 is 13 residues long. Germline V gives CDR1 SGDLS, CDR2 YYNGEE. Trimming took off 0 bases at V and 3 bases at J, with 6 bases between the two ends. The chain's CDR3 is CASSVGREETQYF. CDR3 coding DNA: TGTGCCAGCAGCGTAGGCAGGGAAGAGACCCAGTACTTC. Supplemented by reference TRBV9 and TRBJ2-5, the full variable domain reads DSGVTQTPKHLITATGQRVTLRCSPRSGDLSVYWYQQSLDQGLQFLIQYYNGEERAKGNILERFSAQQFPDLHSELNLSSLELGDSALYFCASSVGREETQYFGPGTRLLVL.

The V and J genes are TRBV7-3 and TRBJ2-1; 8 nucleotides agree with TRBD2. Germline loops: CDR1 SGHTA, CDR2 FQGTGA. The CDR3 covers 13 residues. V shed 5 bases, J shed 10 bases, and the junction held 7 bases outside the gene matches. The CDR3 loop is CASSPGGTTEQFF. CDR3 in DNA: TGTGCCAGCAGCCCGGGGGGGACCACGGAGCAGTTCTTC.

CDR3 coding DNA: TGTGCCAGCAGACCCCAGGGTGGCAATCAGCCCCAGCATTTT. This encodes CASRPQGGNQPQHF. V usage is TRBV6-5 and J usage is TRBJ1-5, with D maybe TRBD1 (5 bases). Germline assignment: CDR1 MNHEY and CDR2 SVGAGI. V lost 6 bases and J lost 2, with 11 bases in between. The CDR3 extends over 14 amino acids.

The V and J genes are TRBV28 and TRBJ2-7; TRBD2 matches at 12 bases. Per the germline V gene, CDR1 is MDHEN and CDR2 is SYDVKM. V lost 2 bases, J lost 2 bases, and 1 base stayed unmatched. This CDR3 is 15 amino acids long. The CDR3 loop is CASSLRLAGAYEQYF. CDR3 in DNA: TGTGCCAGCAGTTTACGACTAGCGGGAGCCTACGAGCAGTACTTC.

The chain has TRBV6-1 and TRBJ2-1; 9 nucleotides agree with TRBD1. Germline values: CDR1 MNHNS, CDR2 SASEGT. V dropped 6 bases and J dropped 1; count of bases not matched to a gene: 4. CDR3 size: 15 residues. CDR3 DNA sequence: TGTGCCAGCAGCCTTGGACAGGGGTCCTACAATGAGCAGTTCTTC. It codes for CASSLGQGSYNEQFF.

The chain employs TRBV9 and TRBJ1-2, with D hard to call. Germline V gene lookup returns CDR1 SGDLS and CDR2 YYNGEE. This CDR3 is built from 15 residues. Trimming cost V 0 bases and J 10 bases, with 19 bases left between them. Here the CDR3 reads CASSVESSAVEYYTF. The CDR3 DNA reads as TGTGCCAGCAGCGTAGAATCTTCGGCGGTTGAATACTACACCTTC. Complete variable domain (other parts from reference TRBV9 and TRBJ1-2): DSGVTQTPKHLITATGQRVTLRCSPRSGDLSVYWYQQSLDQGLQFLIQYYNGEERAKGNILERFSAQQFPDLHSELNLSSLELGDSALYFCASSVESSAVEYYTFGSGTRLTVV.

The chain combines TRBV19 with TRBJ1-6; a weak D match, TRBD1 (5 bases). Per germline, CDR1 LNHDA and CDR2 SQIVND (reference sequence). The CDR3 covers 13 residues. Trimming pared 10 bases from V and 8 bases from J, leaving 15 bases between. The CDR3 spells CATATVWDSPLHF. In nucleotides, the CDR3 is TGTGCCACAGCGACAGTATGGGATTCACCCCTCCACTTT. Drawing the rest from reference TRBV19 and TRBJ1-6, the complete variable domain is DGGITQSPKYLFRKEGQNVTLSCEQNLNHDAMYWYRQDPGQGLRLIYYSQIVNDFQKGDIAEGYSVSREKKESFPLTVTSAQKNPTAFYLCATATVWDSPLHFGNGTRLTVT.

The chain carries TRBV6-5 and TRBJ2-7; D is ambiguous. V shed 7 bases and J shed 3 bases, with 10 bases lying between them. The CDR3 covers 12 residues. Germline V gene data show CDR1 as MNHEY and CDR2 as SVGAGI. CDR3 nucleotide sequence: TGTGCCAGCAATCCAGGCCACTACGAGCAGTACTTC. Translating gives CASNPGHYEQYF.

This chain links TRBV2 with TRBJ1-4, with TRBD1 identical over 11 bases. CDR1 is SNHLY and CDR2 is FYNNEI in the germline V gene. J gave up 7 bases and V 4 bases, and 2 bases lay outside the gene matches. This CDR3 is 14 amino acids long. CDR3 nucleotide sequence: TGTGCCAGCAGTGGGGACAGGGGGAGTGAAAAACTGTTTTTT. Its translation is CASSGDRGSEKLFF.

The chain is built from TRBV2 and TRBJ2-5; the match to TRBD1 covers 11 bases. The length of the CDR3 is 14 residues. J lost 9 bases, V lost 8 bases, and 11 bases had no gene match. Per germline, CDR1 SNHLY and CDR2 FYNNEI. The CDR3 DNA is TGTGCCAGCTGTGGGGGGACAGGGGGGGAGCCCCAGTACTTC. It yields the protein CASCGGTGGEPQYF.

The chain couples TRBV7-2 to TRBJ2-7; 10 bases align to TRBD2. The J segment lost 0 bases and the V segment lost 2 bases, leaving 10 bases of the junction unmatched. This CDR3 comprises 18 residues. From germline, CDR1 is SGHTA and CDR2 FQGNSA. The CDR3: CASSLSTGTSVTSYEQYF. The CDR3 DNA reads as TGTGCCAGCAGCTTATCCACCGGGACTAGCGTAACCTCCTACGAGCAGTACTTC.

The chain has TRBV27 and TRBJ2-7, with D maybe TRBD2 (5 bases). V was cut by 4 bases and J by 2 bases, with 12 bases left in between. Germline loops: CDR1 MNHEY, CDR2 SMNVEV (reference sequence). The CDR3 is made up of 14 amino acids. The CDR3 loop reads CASSSSGGPYEQYF. CDR3 DNA sequence: TGTGCCAGCAGTTCGAGCGGAGGCCCCTACGAGCAGTACTTC.

This chain joins TRBV7-2 and TRBJ1-5; D is unresolved. V shed 5 bases and J shed 0 bases, with 20 bases lying between them. CDR3 size: 18 residues. CDR1 and CDR2 from the germline V gene are SGHTA and FQGNSA. CDR3 residues: CASSHPATVAGSNQPQHF. The CDR3 DNA follows: TGTGCCAGCAGCCACCCCGCTACAGTGGCGGGTAGCAATCAGCCCCAGCATTTT.

This rearrangement joins TRBV24-1 to TRBJ2-6; 7 positions match TRBD1. The CDR3 spans 16 residues. Germline V gives CDR1 KGHDR, CDR2 SFDVKD. The junction had 2 bases not matched to a gene; V was cut back by 4 bases and J by 0 bases. The DNA for the CDR3 is TGTGCCACCAGTGACGGGGACAGCTCTGGGGCCAACGTCCTGACTTTC. Residues: CATSDGDSSGANVLTF.

The chain couples TRBV6-2 or TRBV6-3 to TRBJ1-5, with 8 bases aligning to TRBD1. Trimming took 3 bases from V and 7 from J; bases not matched to a gene: 8. This CDR3 has 15 residues. The germline V gene encodes CDR1 MNHEY and CDR2 SVGEGT. The CDR3 spells CASSYGQGARQPQHF. As DNA, the CDR3 is TGTGCCAGCAGTTATGGTCAGGGGGCGCGACAGCCCCAGCATTTT.

The rearrangement joins TRBV7-2 to TRBJ2-1; a weak D match, TRBD1 (5 bases). V was trimmed by 5 bases and J by 6 bases, leaving 14 bases between them. Germline-derived CDR1 and CDR2 are SGHTA and FQGNSA. The CDR3 is made up of 14 amino acids. The CDR3: CASSPPGLGNEQFF. The CDR3 nucleotides read TGTGCCAGCAGCCCACCAGGGCTAGGCAATGAGCAGTTCTTC.